The subject of this entry is one T cell receptor (beta chain). Its antigen remains undetermined. One base away there is no much larger clone; base qualities are not given. The sample comes from a study of OX40 agonist ivuxolimab in advanced cancers. Regarding the research as a whole: Ivuxolimab was an agonistic, fully human IgG2 monoclonal antibody directed against OX40 (CD134), a costimulatory receptor. Intravenous ivuxolimab was administered to patients every 2 weeks at six dose levels: 0.01, 0.1, 0.3, 1.5, 3 and 10 mg/kg. Among the roughly 52 dose-escalation patients, some 19 had hepatocellular carcinoma, roughly 15 melanoma, 9 renal cell carcinoma and 9 head and neck cancer. The dose-escalation cohort was around 84% male with a mean age of about 65 years, ranging from roughly 23 to 90. Prior anti-PD-1, anti-PD-L1 or anti-CTLA-4 therapy was permitted, and 40% of dose-escalation patients had received checkpoint inhibitors. Partial responses occurred in three dose-escalation patients, of whom one had hepatocellular carcinoma and two had cutaneous melanoma. Peripheral TCRbeta sequencing was intended to test whether TCR sequence diversity was altered and clonal T-cell expansion was caused by ivuxolimab. The paper describes the monotherapy dose-escalation part (N ≈ 49 patients) of the phase I trial of ivuxolimab. Summary of the overall study and its limitations: At doses of 0.1 to 3.0 mg/kg, clonal expansion of both CD4+ and CD8+ blood T cells was observed from baseline to week 6. After ivuxolimab, CD8+ T cells had more expanded clones than CD4+ T cells on average. The antigen specificity of the clonally expanded peripheral T cells was not determined. Low levels of normalized T-cell clonal expansion were also seen in some nonresponding patients. In the 0.1-3.0 mg/kg groups, partial responders were among the patients with the lowest normalized peripheral clonal expansion, particularly in CD8+ T cells.

The trial excluded patients who had a history of autoimmune disease or were on systemic immunosuppression. In every dose cohort, peripheral blood was drawn for TCR sequencing at baseline, cycle 4 day 1, and cycle 7 day 1. The samples were drawn from a first-in-human, open-label, multicenter phase I dose-escalation trial of ivuxolimab. Adults with locally advanced or metastatic melanoma, renal cell, hepatocellular, or head and neck squamous cell carcinoma were enrolled in the trial. Before TCR sequencing, CD4+ and CD8+ T cells were separately sorted from peripheral blood. Genomic DNA was extracted from sorted cells for sequencing of the TCRbeta CDR3 region. TCRbeta CDR3 regions were sequenced using the immunoSEQ Assay. TCRdb retrieved this table from immuneACCESS and kept in-frame rearrangements only. Not all clones are present; in checked studies, unresolved V genes account for under half, and no reason is known for the remainder. For this sample there are 50,000 or so clones; roughly 90% appear just once. The ten largest clones take up less than 0.75% of the sample.

CDR1 SGHNT and CDR2 YENEEA were looked up in the germline V gene. V is clipped by 6 bases and J by 7 bases, and the sequence between their germline boundaries is 18 bases long. Its CDR3 holds 15 amino acids, cysteine through phenylalanine. The CDR3 DNA has 45 bases and is translated from base 1. The source material was CD4+ or CD8+ T cells sorted from blood, sampled in a trial of the OX40 agonist ivuxolimab. The chain is encoded by TRBV11-3 joined to TRBJ2-2, with no confident D gene call. This TCR came from an adult with an advanced solid tumor such as melanoma, head and neck, liver or kidney cancer. The CDR3: CASSPLRYLGGELFF. The nucleotide sequence is given as TGTGCCAGCAGTCCCTTACGGTACCTCGGCGGGGAGCTGTTTTTT.